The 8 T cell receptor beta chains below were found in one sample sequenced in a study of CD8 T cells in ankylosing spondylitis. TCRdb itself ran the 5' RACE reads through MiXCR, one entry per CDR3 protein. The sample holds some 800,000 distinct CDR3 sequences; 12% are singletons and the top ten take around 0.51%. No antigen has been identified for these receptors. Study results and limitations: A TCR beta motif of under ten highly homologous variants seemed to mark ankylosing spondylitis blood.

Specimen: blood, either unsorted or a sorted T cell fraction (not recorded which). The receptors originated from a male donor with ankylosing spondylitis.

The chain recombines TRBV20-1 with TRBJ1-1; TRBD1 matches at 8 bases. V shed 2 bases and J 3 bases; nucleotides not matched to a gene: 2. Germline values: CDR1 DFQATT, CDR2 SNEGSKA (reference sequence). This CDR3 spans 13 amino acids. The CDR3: CSARQGADTEAFF. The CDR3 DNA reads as TGCAGTGCTAGACAGGGGGCAGACACTGAAGCTTTCTTT.

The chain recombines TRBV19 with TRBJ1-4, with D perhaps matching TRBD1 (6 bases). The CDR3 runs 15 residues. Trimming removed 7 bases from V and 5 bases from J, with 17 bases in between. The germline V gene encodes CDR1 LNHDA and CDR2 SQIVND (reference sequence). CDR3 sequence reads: CASTYLDRKNEKLFF. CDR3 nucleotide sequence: TGTGCCAGTACCTATCTGGACAGAAAAAATGAAAAACTGTTTTTT.

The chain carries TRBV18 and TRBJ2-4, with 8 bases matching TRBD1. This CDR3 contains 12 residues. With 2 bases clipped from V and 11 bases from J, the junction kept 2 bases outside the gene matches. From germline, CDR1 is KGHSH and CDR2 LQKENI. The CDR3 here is CASSPGQGFQYF. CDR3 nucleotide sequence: TGTGCCAGCTCACCAGGACAGGGCTTTCAGTACTTC.

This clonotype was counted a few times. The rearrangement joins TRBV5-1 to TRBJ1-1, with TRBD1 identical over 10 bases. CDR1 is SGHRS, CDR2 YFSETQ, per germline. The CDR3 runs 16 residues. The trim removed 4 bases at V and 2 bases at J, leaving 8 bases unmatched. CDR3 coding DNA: TGCGCCAGCAGCCAATCCGGGGACAGGGGAAACACTGAAGCTTTCTTT. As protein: CASSQSGDRGNTEAFF.

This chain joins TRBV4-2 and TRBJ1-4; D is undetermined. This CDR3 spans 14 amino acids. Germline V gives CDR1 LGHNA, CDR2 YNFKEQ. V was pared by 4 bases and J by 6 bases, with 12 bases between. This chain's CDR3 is CASSPDGSDEKLFF. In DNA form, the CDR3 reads TGTGCCAGCAGCCCGGACGGGTCGGATGAAAAACTGTTTTTT.

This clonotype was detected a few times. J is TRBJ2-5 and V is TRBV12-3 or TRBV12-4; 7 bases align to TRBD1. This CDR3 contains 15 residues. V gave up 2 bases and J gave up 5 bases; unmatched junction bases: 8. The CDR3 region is CASSLSRGRGETQYF. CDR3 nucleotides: TGTGCCAGCAGTTTATCACGGGGCAGGGGGGAGACCCAGTACTTC.

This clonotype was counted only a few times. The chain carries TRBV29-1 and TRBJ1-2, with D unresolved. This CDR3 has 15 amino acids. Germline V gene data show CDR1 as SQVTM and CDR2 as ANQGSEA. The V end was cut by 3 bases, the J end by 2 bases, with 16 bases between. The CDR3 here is CSVDMLAPNNYGYTF. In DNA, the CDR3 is TGCAGCGTTGACATGCTGGCACCTAACAACTATGGCTACACCTTC.

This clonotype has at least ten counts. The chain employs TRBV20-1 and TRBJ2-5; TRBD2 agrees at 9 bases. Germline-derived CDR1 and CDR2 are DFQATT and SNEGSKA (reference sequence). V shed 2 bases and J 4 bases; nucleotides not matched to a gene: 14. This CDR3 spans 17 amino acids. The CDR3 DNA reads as TGCAGTGCTAGACCCTTTCCCCTAGCGGGGAAGGGAGAGACCCAGTACTTC. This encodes CSARPFPLAGKGETQYF.